Here is one T cell receptor beta chain with its context. The antigen is unknown. The V gene's germline CDR1 is SGDLS and CDR2 YYNGEE. The CDR3 totals 13 residues. Trimming took 5 bases from V and 8 from J, leaving 14 bases between them. The donors were in the roughly 120-subject validation cohort; that cohort was separate from the approximately 670-subject first cohort. This entry belongs to a study of cytomegalovirus exposure and HLA in healthy donors. Across the study: In a later analysis, it was reported that the roughly 120 validation repertoires had been produced on the same platform as the 550 to 700 repertoires belonging to the first cohort.

Libraries were prepared by immunoSEQ multiplex PCR; TCRdb keeps only in-frame clonotypes and omits some of them. The sample contains roughly 120,000 clones, approximately 91% of which appear only once. Study results and caveats: One later analysis, an examination of the 120 or so validation repertoires, found that first-cohort TCR clusters tended to co-occur in them. In vitro work confirmed that a few CMV-associated chains recognize CMV antigens.

V is TRBV9 and J is TRBJ1-3; no definite D call. The sequencing sample was made of PBMCs. The TCR sequence derives from a man aged 18 to 35 in good health and CMV-seropositive. This CDR3 is CASSGGPRDTIYF. DNA for the CDR3: TGTGCCAGCAGTGGTGGACCGAGGGACACCATATATTTT.